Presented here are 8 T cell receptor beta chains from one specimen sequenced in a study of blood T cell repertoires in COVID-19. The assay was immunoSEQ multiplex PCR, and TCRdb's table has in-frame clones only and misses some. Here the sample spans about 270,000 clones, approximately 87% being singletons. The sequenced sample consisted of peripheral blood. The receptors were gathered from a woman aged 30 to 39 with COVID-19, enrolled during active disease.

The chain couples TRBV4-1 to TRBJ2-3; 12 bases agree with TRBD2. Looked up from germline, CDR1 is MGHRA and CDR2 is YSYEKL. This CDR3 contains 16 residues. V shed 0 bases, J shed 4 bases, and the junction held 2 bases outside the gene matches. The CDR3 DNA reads TGCGCCAGCAGCCAAGAGACTAGCGGGGGCCCAGATACGCAGTATTTT. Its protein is CASSQETSGGPDTQYF.

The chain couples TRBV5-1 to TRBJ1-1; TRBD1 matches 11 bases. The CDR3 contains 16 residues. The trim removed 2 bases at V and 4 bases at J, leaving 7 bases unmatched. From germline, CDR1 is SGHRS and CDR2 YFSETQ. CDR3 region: CASSLGQGAVGTEAFF. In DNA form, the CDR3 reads TGCGCCAGCAGCTTAGGACAGGGGGCCGTAGGCACTGAAGCTTTCTTT.

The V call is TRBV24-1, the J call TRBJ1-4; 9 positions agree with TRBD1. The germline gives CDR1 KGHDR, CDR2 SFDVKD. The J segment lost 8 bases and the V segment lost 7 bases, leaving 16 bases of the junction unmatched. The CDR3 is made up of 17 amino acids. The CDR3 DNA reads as TGTGCCACCAGCAACGGGACAGGGCCGTCTTGGGGGGAAAAACTGTTTTTT. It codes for CATSNGTGPSWGEKLFF.

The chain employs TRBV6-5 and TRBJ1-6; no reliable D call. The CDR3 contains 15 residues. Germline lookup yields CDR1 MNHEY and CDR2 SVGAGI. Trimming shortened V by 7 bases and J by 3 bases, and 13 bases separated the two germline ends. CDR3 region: CASKSAQRYNSPLHF. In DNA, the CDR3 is TGTGCCAGCAAGAGTGCCCAACGCTATAATTCACCCCTCCACTTT.

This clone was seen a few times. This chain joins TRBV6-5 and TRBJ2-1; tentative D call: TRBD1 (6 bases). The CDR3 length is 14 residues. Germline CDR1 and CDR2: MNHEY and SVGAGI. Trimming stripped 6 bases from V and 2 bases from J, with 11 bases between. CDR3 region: CASSVQGAYNEQFF. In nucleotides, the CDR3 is TGTGCCAGCAGCGTACAGGGAGCCTACAATGAGCAGTTCTTC.

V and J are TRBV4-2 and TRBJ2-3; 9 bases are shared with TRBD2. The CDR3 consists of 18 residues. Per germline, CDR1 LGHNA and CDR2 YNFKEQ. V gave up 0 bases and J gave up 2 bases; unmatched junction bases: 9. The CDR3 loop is CASSQDRNGGGATDTQYF. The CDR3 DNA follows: TGTGCCAGCAGCCAAGATCGGAATGGCGGGGGGGCCACAGATACGCAGTATTTT.

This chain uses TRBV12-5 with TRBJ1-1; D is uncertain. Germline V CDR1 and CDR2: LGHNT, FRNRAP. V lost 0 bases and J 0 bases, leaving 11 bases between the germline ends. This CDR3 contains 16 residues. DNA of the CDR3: TGTGCTAGTGGTTTGGTACAGAGCCGTATGAACACTGAAGCTTTCTTT. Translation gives CASGLVQSRMNTEAFF.

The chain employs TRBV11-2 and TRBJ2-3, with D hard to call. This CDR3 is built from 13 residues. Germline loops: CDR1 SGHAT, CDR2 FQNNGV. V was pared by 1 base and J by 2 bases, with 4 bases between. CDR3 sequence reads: CASSLVLTDTQYF. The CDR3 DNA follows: TGTGCCAGCAGCTTAGTTCTCACAGATACGCAGTATTTT.